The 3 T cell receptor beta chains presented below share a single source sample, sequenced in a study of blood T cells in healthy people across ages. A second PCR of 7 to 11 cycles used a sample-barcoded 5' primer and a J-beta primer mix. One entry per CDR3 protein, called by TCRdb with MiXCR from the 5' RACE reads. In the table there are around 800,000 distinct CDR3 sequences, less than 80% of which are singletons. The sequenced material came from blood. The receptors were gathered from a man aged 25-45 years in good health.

Here the CDR3 DNA reads TGTGCCAGCAGCCAACTGTCTAGAGACACTGAAGCTTTCTTT. Encoded protein: CASSQLSRDTEAFF. J is TRBJ1-1 and V is TRBV3-1; unclear D gene. There are 14 residues in the CDR3. Looked up from germline, CDR1 is LGHDT and CDR2 is YNNKEL (reference sequence). Trimming removed 2 bases at V and 3 bases at J, with 10 bases between.

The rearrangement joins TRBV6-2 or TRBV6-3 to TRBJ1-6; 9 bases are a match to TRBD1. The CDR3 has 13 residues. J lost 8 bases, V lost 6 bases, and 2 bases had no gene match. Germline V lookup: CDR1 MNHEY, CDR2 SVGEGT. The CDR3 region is CASRGQGYSPLHF. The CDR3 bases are TGTGCCAGCAGGGGACAGGGCTATTCACCCCTCCACTTT.

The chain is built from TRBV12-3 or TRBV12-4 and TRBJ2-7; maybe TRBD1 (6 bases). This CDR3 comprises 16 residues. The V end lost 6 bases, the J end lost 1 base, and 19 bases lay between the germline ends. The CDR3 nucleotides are TGTGCCAGCAGCCCCTCCGGACAGATACCGTCCTACGAGCAGTACTTC. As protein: CASSPSGQIPSYEQYF.